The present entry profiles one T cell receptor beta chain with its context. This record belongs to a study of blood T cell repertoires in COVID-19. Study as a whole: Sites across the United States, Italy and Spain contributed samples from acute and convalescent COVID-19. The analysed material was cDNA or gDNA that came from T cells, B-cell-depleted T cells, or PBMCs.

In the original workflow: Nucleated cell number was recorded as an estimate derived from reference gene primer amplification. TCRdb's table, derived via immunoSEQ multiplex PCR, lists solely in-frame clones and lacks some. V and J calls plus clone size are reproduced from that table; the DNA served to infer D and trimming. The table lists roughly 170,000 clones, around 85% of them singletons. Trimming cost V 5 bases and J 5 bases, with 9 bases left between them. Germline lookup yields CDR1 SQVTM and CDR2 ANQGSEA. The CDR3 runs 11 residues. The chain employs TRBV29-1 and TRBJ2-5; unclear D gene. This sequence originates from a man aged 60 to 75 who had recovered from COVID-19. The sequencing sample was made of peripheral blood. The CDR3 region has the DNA TGCAGCGTTCCGTCCGGGGAGACCCAGTACTTC. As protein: CSVPSGETQYF.